Within the sample, the clone carrying this TCR beta chain is medium-sized. Its antigen is not known. This sample stems from a study of T cell responses to AZD1222 COVID-19 vaccine. Overall study context: Second-dose timings of about 4 or about 12 weeks were pooled.

Study results and limitations: Increases in Spike-specific TCR breadth and depth were seen after two AZD1222 doses. Unmutated variant regions are reportedly the target of nearly half of TCRs that are spike-specific. Spike was spanned by vaccine-associated CD4 TCRs, with dominance at 160-218 and 743-854.

Germline V lookup: CDR1 MDHEN, CDR2 SYDVKM. V was cut by 4 bases and J by 2 bases, with 15 bases left in between. The CDR3 is 15 amino acids. Profiled with immunoSEQ multiplex PCR; TCRdb holds only in-frame clones, not every one. The table has about 83,000 clones, around 86% seen once. The source was peripheral blood, collected on day 0 of AZD1222 vaccination. This chain uses TRBV28 with TRBJ2-7; a weak D match, TRBD1 (6 bases). The receptor's source is an adult in good health. The CDR3 loop reads CASSSGQGSTYEQYF. The CDR3 DNA is TGTGCCAGCAGTTCGGGACAAGGTTCCACCTACGAGCAGTACTTC.